The 21 T cell receptor beta chains below all came from one sample that was sequenced in a study of blood T cell repertoires in COVID-19. Measured with immunoSEQ multiplex PCR; TCRdb has only the in-frame clones, and not every one. The sample lists a few hundred thousand clones; 84% were seen once. The sequenced sample consisted of peripheral blood. These TCRs come from a man aged 50 to 60 with active or convalescent COVID-19.

The rearrangement links TRBV2 to TRBJ1-2; 10 nucleotides agree with TRBD1. The V segment lost 1 base and the J segment 7 bases; nucleotides outside the gene matches: 3. The CDR3 has 14 residues. CDR1 and CDR2 from the germline V gene are SNHLY and FYNNEI. CDR3 region: CASSEETGGSGYTF. DNA of the CDR3: TGTGCCAGCAGTGAAGAGACAGGGGGCTCTGGCTACACCTTC.

The rearrangement links TRBV28 to TRBJ1-5, with 8 bases aligning to TRBD1. CDR1 is MDHEN and CDR2 is SYDVKM in the germline V gene. This CDR3 is built from 17 residues. V lost 8 bases, J lost 3 bases, and 15 bases stayed unmatched. CDR3 region: CASSGTGGGWVNQPQHF. The CDR3 region has the DNA TGTGCCAGCTCCGGGACAGGTGGAGGATGGGTCAATCAGCCCCAGCATTTT.

The chain joins TRBV7-2 to TRBJ2-3; D remains unclear. Germline lookup yields CDR1 SGHTA and CDR2 FQGNSA. This CDR3 comprises 12 residues. Trimming stripped 8 bases from V and 4 bases from J, with 10 bases between. In DNA, the CDR3 is TGTGCCAGCGGCCGAGCGCCAGATACGCAGTATTTT. This encodes CASGRAPDTQYF.

The chain uses TRBV28 and TRBJ2-1, with TRBD2 matching over 8 bases. The junction had 8 bases not matched to a gene; V was cut back by 3 bases and J by 1 base. Germline V lookup: CDR1 MDHEN, CDR2 SYDVKM. The CDR3 consists of 17 residues. CDR3 bases: TGTGCCAGCAGTTTCGTAGCGGGAATGGAATCCTACAATGAGCAGTTCTTC. This codes for CASSFVAGMESYNEQFF.

The rearrangement links TRBV7-9 to TRBJ2-4, with D possibly being TRBD2 (6 bases). The CDR3 runs to 14 residues. Trimming removed 5 bases from V and 4 bases from J, with 12 bases in between. From germline, CDR1 is SEHNR and CDR2 FQNEAQ (reference sequence). The DNA for the CDR3 is TGTGCCAGCAGCCCCGCGGGGATGAAAAACATTCAGTACTTC. Translated, it gives CASSPAGMKNIQYF.

The chain couples TRBV4-3 to TRBJ2-1; 10 positions match TRBD1. This CDR3 is 18 amino acids long. CDR1 is LGHNA, CDR2 YSLEER, per germline. V was pared by 0 bases and J by 10 bases, with 15 bases of the junction left unmatched. The CDR3 spells CASSQDIVRGTGVGEQFF. In nucleotides, the CDR3 is TGCGCCAGCAGCCAAGATATCGTTAGGGGGACAGGGGTAGGCGAGCAGTTCTTC.

The chain employs TRBV28 and TRBJ2-1, with D possibly matching TRBD1 (6 bases). This CDR3 comprises 15 residues. V was pared by 6 bases and J by 12 bases, with 24 bases between. From germline, CDR1 is MDHEN and CDR2 SYDVKM. The CDR3 region is CASRPTGSGTIGQFF. In DNA form, the CDR3 reads TGTGCCAGCAGACCCACAGGGTCGGGGACAATAGGGCAGTTCTTC.

The V call is TRBV7-2, the J call TRBJ1-2; a weak D match, TRBD1 (5 bases). Germline values: CDR1 SGHTA, CDR2 FQGNSA. V was pared by 2 bases and J by 8 bases, with 18 bases between. The CDR3 totals 15 residues. CDR3 sequence: CASSLKSGGLGGYTF. The CDR3 region has the DNA TGTGCCAGCAGCTTAAAATCGGGGGGTCTAGGAGGCTACACCTTC.

This clone has just one count. This rearrangement joins TRBV29-1 to TRBJ2-1; TRBD2 agrees at 9 bases. CDR1 and CDR2 (germline): SQVTM, ANQGSEA. The CDR3 contains 15 residues. V was pared by 4 bases and J by 3 bases, with 7 bases of the junction left unmatched. The CDR3 reads CSVGGTSNLYNEQFF. As DNA, the CDR3 is TGCAGCGTTGGAGGGACTAGCAATCTCTACAATGAGCAGTTCTTC.

The genes are TRBV9 and TRBJ2-5; TRBD2 agrees at 8 bases. Germline-derived CDR1 and CDR2 are SGDLS and YYNGEE. This CDR3 has 15 residues. The junction had 3 bases not matched to a gene; V was cut back by 0 bases and J by 2 bases. The CDR3 here is CASSVGRLAQETQYF. The CDR3 DNA reads as TGTGCCAGCAGCGTAGGTCGACTAGCGCAAGAGACCCAGTACTTC.

CDR3 sequence reads: CASSLVPLGGELYF. CDR3 in DNA: TGCGCCAGCAGCTTGGTCCCCCTTGGAGGAGAATTGTACTTC. This chain connects TRBV5-1 to TRBJ2-7; D possibly corresponds to TRBD2 (5 bases). Germline V gives CDR1 SGHRS, CDR2 YFSETQ. Trimming took off 0 bases at V and 12 bases at J, with 19 bases between the two ends. The CDR3 length is 14 residues.

This chain joins TRBV7-9 and TRBJ2-7; 7 nucleotides match TRBD2. The germline CDR1 and CDR2 sequences are SEHNR and FQNEAQ (reference sequence). V lost 1 base and J lost 2; bases outside the gene matches: 17. CDR3 length: 19 amino acids. The CDR3 DNA follows: TGTGCCAGCAGCTTAGAGCTCCTCACCGGGACTACATTCACCTACGAGCAGTACTTC. Translation gives CASSLELLTGTTFTYEQYF.

This chain connects TRBV29-1 to TRBJ2-1; D ambiguous. There are 12 residues in the CDR3. Germline V lookup: CDR1 SQVTM, CDR2 ANQGSEA. The germline V and J ends were trimmed by 2 bases and 8 bases, with 10 bases remaining between them. The chain's CDR3 is CSVERQLHEQFF. CDR3 nucleotide sequence: TGCAGCGTTGAACGTCAACTACATGAGCAGTTCTTC.

This rearrangement joins TRBV7-9 to TRBJ2-3, with 8 bases aligning to TRBD2. This CDR3 has 15 amino acids. Losses at the gene ends were 0 bases for V and 6 bases for J; bases not matched to a gene: 5. CDR1 is SEHNR and CDR2 is FQNEAQ in the germline V gene (reference sequence). CDR3 coding DNA: TGTGCCAGCAGCTTAGCGAGCGCTAGCGGGGATACGCAGTATTTT. Protein: CASSLASASGDTQYF.

The chain recombines TRBV7-2 with TRBJ1-1, with TRBD1 as a possible D gene (5 bases). CDR3 length: 16 residues. The V gene's germline CDR1 is SGHTA and CDR2 FQGNSA. V gave up 4 bases and J gave up 2 bases, with 17 bases separating them. The CDR3 reads CASSSLLGLGNTEAFF. In nucleotides, the CDR3 is TGTGCCAGCAGCTCTCTCCTGGGGCTGGGAAACACTGAAGCTTTCTTT.

This chain uses TRBV7-2 with TRBJ1-6; D unclear. Per the germline V gene, CDR1 is SGHTA and CDR2 is FQGNSA. V gave up 1 base and J gave up 12 bases, with 13 bases separating them. The CDR3 loop spans 14 amino acids. The CDR3 protein is CASSLVVVPGPLHF. Here the CDR3 DNA reads TGTGCCAGCAGCTTAGTGGTGGTCCCGGGACCCCTCCACTTT.

In its sample, this clone was seen a few times. V usage is TRBV5-1 and J usage is TRBJ1-5, with 8 bases lining up with TRBD1. This CDR3 is built from 15 residues. Germline CDR1 reads SGHRS; CDR2 reads YFSETQ. V lost 0 bases, J lost 7 bases, and 6 bases stayed unmatched. The CDR3 spells CASSLEGQGGQPQHF. CDR3 nucleotides: TGCGCCAGCAGCTTGGAAGGACAGGGAGGCCAGCCCCAGCATTTT.

The chain has TRBV6-2 or TRBV6-3 and TRBJ2-7; the match to TRBD1 covers 9 bases. With V trimmed by 2 bases and J by 1 base, 6 bases remained unmatched. This CDR3 is built from 16 residues. Germline V gives CDR1 MNHEY, CDR2 SVGEGT. The CDR3 region is CASSYTTGGGSYEQYF. Here the CDR3 DNA reads TGTGCCAGCAGTTACACGACAGGGGGAGGGTCCTACGAGCAGTACTTC.

The rearrangement joins TRBV7-2 to TRBJ2-2; 10 bases match TRBD1. Per the germline V gene, CDR1 is SGHTA and CDR2 is FQGNSA. This CDR3 spans 15 amino acids. Trimming at V came to 3 bases and at J to 3 bases, leaving 1 base not matched to a gene. CDR3 sequence: CASSLGTGDTGELFF. CDR3 DNA sequence: TGTGCCAGCAGCTTGGGGACAGGGGACACCGGGGAGCTGTTTTTT.

The chain has TRBV28 and TRBJ1-2; 7 bases line up with TRBD1. J gave up 4 bases and V 7 bases, and 12 bases lay outside the gene matches. CDR1 is MDHEN and CDR2 is SYDVKM in the germline V gene. CDR3 length: 15 residues. CDR3 in amino acids: CASNLGGGGRYGYTF. CDR3 bases: TGTGCCAGCAACCTAGGGGGCGGCGGTCGCTATGGCTACACCTTC.

This chain uses TRBV28 with TRBJ1-2; 9 bases align to TRBD1. CDR3 size: 13 residues. The ends lost 7 bases at V and 2 bases at J; junction bases unmatched: 2. Germline CDR1 reads MDHEN; CDR2 reads SYDVKM. In DNA form, the CDR3 reads TGTGCCAGCAACGGACAGGGGAACTATGGCTACACCTTC. Translated: CASNGQGNYGYTF.